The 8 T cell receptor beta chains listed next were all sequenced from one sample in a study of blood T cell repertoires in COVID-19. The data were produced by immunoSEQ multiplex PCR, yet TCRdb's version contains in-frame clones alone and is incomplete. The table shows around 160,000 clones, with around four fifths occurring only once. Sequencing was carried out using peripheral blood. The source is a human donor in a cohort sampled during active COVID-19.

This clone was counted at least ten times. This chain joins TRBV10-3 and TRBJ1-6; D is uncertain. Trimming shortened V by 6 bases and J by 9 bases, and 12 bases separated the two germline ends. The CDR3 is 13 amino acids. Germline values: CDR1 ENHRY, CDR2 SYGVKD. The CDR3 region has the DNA TGTGCCATCAGCGGACTTAGCGGTTCACCCCTCCACTTT. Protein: CAISGLSGSPLHF.

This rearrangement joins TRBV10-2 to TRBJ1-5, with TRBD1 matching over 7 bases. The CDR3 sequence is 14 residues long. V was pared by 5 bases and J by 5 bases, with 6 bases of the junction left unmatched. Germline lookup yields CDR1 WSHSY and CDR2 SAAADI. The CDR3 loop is CASSTTGDDQPQHF. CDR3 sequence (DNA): TGCGCCAGCAGTACTACAGGGGACGATCAGCCCCAGCATTTT.

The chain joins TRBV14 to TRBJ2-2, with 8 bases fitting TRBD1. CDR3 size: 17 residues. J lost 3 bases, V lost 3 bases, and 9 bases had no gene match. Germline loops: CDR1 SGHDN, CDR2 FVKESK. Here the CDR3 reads CASSQLTGGSYTGELFF. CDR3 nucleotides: TGTGCCAGCAGCCAGCTTACAGGGGGGTCGTACACCGGGGAGCTGTTTTTT.

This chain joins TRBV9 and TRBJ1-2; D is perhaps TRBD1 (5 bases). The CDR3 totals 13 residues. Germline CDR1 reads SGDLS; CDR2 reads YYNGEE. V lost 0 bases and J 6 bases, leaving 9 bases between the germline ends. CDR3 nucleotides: TGTGCCAGCAGCGTAGGCAGGGTAGATGGCTACACCTTC. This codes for CASSVGRVDGYTF.

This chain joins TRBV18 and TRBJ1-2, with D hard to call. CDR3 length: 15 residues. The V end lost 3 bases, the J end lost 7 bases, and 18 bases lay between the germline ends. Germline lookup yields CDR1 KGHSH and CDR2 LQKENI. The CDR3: CASSPFKEHGSGYTF. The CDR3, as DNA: TGTGCCAGCTCACCCTTTAAGGAGCATGGTTCTGGCTACACCTTC.

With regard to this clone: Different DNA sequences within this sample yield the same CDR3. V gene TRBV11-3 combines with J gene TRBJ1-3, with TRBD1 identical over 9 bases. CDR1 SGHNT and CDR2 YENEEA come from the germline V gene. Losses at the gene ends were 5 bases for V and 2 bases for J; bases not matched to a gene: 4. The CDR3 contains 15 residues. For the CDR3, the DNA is TGTGCCAGCAGCCCGGGACAGGGCCCTGGAAACACCATATATTTT. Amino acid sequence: CASSPGQGPGNTIYF.

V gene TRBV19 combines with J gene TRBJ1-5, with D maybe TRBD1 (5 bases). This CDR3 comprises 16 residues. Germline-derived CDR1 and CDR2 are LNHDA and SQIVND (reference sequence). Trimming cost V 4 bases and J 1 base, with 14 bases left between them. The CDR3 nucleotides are TGTGCCAGTAGTAGGCAGGGCGGTTGGAGCAATCAGCCCCAGCATTTT. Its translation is CASSRQGGWSNQPQHF.

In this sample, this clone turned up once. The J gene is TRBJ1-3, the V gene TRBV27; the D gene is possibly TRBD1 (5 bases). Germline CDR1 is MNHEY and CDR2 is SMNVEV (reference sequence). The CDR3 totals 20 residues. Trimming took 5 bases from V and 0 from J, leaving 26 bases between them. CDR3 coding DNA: TGTGCCAGCAGTACCATTGGCCCTCGCCAGGGCCCGAGCTCTGGAAACACCATATATTTT. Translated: CASSTIGPRQGPSSGNTIYF.